These 19 T cell receptor beta chains were all obtained from the same sample, sequenced in a study of cytomegalovirus exposure and HLA in healthy donors (dated by TCRdb to the late 2010s). Library preparation was by the immunoSEQ multiplex PCR assay. For the multiplex PCR, a mixture combining 60 forward primers for TCR Vbeta segments and 13 reverse primers for TCR Jbeta segments was used. As stored in TCRdb, this immuneACCESS dataset retains in-frame rearrangements with V and J assigned. A fraction of the clones does not appear; measured against another copy, unresolved V genes explain less than half of the discrepancy, and the remainder lacks a known reason. This sample holds more than 150,000 clones; roughly 87% were observed only once. 1.5% to 1.9% of the sample is in the top ten clones. The source material was PBMCs. These receptors were taken from a man between 35 and 55 years old in good health and CMV-seronegative.

V gene TRBV5-1 combines with J gene TRBJ2-7, with 8 nucleotides matching TRBD1. Trimming removed 0 bases from V and 0 bases from J; junction bases left unmatched: 5. The CDR3 totals 16 residues. Germline V gene data show CDR1 as SGHRS and CDR2 as YFSETQ. As DNA, the CDR3 is TGCGCCAGCAGCTTGGCAGGGGGCACAACCTCCTACGAGCAGTACTTC. This translates into CASSLAGGTTSYEQYF.

The genes are TRBV30 and TRBJ2-7; the match to TRBD1 covers 7 bases. The CDR3 covers 14 residues. V gave up 4 bases and J gave up 2 bases; unmatched junction bases: 8. Germline V gene data show CDR1 as GTSNPN and CDR2 as SVGIG (reference sequence). CDR3 nucleotides: TGTGCCTGGACCACGGACAGGATGACCTACGAGCAGTACTTC. Its translation is CAWTTDRMTYEQYF.

The chain uses TRBV19 and TRBJ2-5, with TRBD2 matching over 10 bases. Germline loops: CDR1 LNHDA, CDR2 SQIVND (reference sequence). J was trimmed by 0 bases and V by 7 bases; bases with no gene match: 5. The CDR3 is 15 residues long. CDR3 sequence: CASTQTSGNQETQYF. DNA of the CDR3: TGTGCCAGTACCCAAACTAGCGGGAACCAAGAGACCCAGTACTTC.

This chain joins TRBV5-4 and TRBJ2-1, with TRBD2 as a possible D gene (6 bases). Germline CDR1 SGHNT, CDR2 YYREEE (reference sequence). Trimming left V 7 bases short and J 3 bases short, with 11 bases between. There are 13 residues in the CDR3. This chain's CDR3 is CASGGENYNEQFF. In DNA, the CDR3 is TGTGCCAGCGGCGGGGAGAACTACAATGAGCAGTTCTTC.

CDR3 protein: CASSRTDKTEAFF. The CDR3 DNA follows: TGTGCCAGCAGCCGGACTGACAAAACTGAAGCTTTCTTT. The rearrangement links TRBV6-5 to TRBJ1-1, with D unresolved. Trimming took off 6 bases at V and 5 bases at J, with 13 bases between the two ends. This CDR3 comprises 13 residues. Germline V gives CDR1 MNHEY, CDR2 SVGAGI.

The V call is TRBV6-6, the J call TRBJ2-7; possibly TRBD1 for D (7 bases). CDR1 is MNHNY and CDR2 is SVGAGI in the germline V gene (reference sequence). V gave up 6 bases and J gave up 3 bases, with 18 bases separating them. The CDR3 is 15 residues long. CDR3 amino acids: CASRRGTERVYEQYF. Written as DNA, the CDR3 is TGTGCCAGCAGACGAGGGACAGAGCGGGTCTACGAGCAGTACTTC.

This sequence joins TRBV7-9 and TRBJ2-3, with 8 bases fitting TRBD1. The CDR3 sequence is 16 residues long. CDR1 and CDR2 from the germline V gene are SEHNR and FQNEAQ (reference sequence). The trim removed 3 bases at V and 3 bases at J, leaving 8 bases unmatched. As DNA, the CDR3 is TGTGCCAGCAGCTTTGGGTGGGGGACAGGTACAGATACGCAGTATTTT. Its protein is CASSFGWGTGTDTQYF.

This clone was picked up a small number of times. This chain links TRBV5-6 with TRBJ1-3, with D perhaps TRBD1 (5 bases). Germline V gene lookup returns CDR1 SGHDT and CDR2 YYEEEE. The ends were cut back, 4 bases at V and 0 bases at J, with 11 bases in the middle. The CDR3 extends over 15 amino acids. CDR3 region: CASSPPGGSGNTIYF. Here the CDR3 DNA reads TGTGCCAGCAGCCCTCCGGGGGGCTCTGGAAACACCATATATTTT.

CDR3 nucleotide sequence: TGTGCCAGCAGCCACCCCGAGGGCAGGGGGCCTGAAAAACTGTTTTTT. It specifies CASSHPEGRGPEKLFF. The V and J genes are TRBV7-2 and TRBJ1-4; 8 nucleotides line up with TRBD1. Germline lookup yields CDR1 SGHTA and CDR2 FQGNSA. After removal of 5 bases from V and 7 bases from J, the junction contained 12 bases not matched to a gene. The CDR3 spans 16 residues.

Of note for this clone: Other DNA sequences of this sample code for an identical CDR3. The rearrangement links TRBV5-4 to TRBJ1-2; no definite D call. The germline V gene has CDR1 SGHNT and CDR2 YYREEE (reference sequence). Trimming removed 0 bases from V and 8 bases from J, with 20 bases in between. There are 16 residues in the CDR3. Written as DNA, the CDR3 is TGTGCCAGCAGCTTGGGTACTCTCGCAGACTCGGCGGGCTACACCTTC. Translation: CASSLGTLADSAGYTF. The full variable domain, its missing parts supplied by reference TRBV5-4 and TRBJ1-2, is ETGVTQSPTHLIKTRGQQVTLRCSSQSGHNTVSWYQQALGQGPQFIFQYYREEENGRGNFPPRFSGLQFPNYSSELNVNALELDDSALYLCASSLGTLADSAGYTFGSGTRLTVV.

The V and J genes are TRBV6-5 and TRBJ1-3; D unresolved. V was clipped by 7 bases and J by 1 base, with 8 bases between them. CDR3 length equals 13 residues. Germline V gene data show CDR1 as MNHEY and CDR2 as SVGAGI. DNA for the CDR3: TGTGCCAGCATGTGGAGGTCTGGAAACACCATATATTTT. It specifies CASMWRSGNTIYF.

V and J are TRBV28 and TRBJ1-1, with a possible D match to TRBD1 (5 bases). The germline V gene has CDR1 MDHEN and CDR2 SYDVKM. The CDR3 has 10 residues. Between the trimmed V and J ends, which lost 7 bases and 11 bases, there was a span of 11 bases. The DNA for the CDR3 is TGTGCCAGCATGGGGGGATCGGCTTTCTTT. As protein: CASMGGSAFF.

This chain links TRBV11-2 with TRBJ1-2; D is perhaps TRBD1 (5 bases). The CDR3 is 12 residues long. Per the germline V gene, CDR1 is SGHAT and CDR2 is FQNNGV. V lost 0 bases, J lost 8 bases, and 7 bases lay in between. The CDR3 nucleotides are TGTGCCAGCAGCTTAGAAGGGGCGGGCTACACCTTC. Translating gives CASSLEGAGYTF.

This sequence joins TRBV4-2 and TRBJ2-1; perhaps TRBD1 as D (5 bases). The CDR3 runs 15 residues. Germline V gene data show CDR1 as LGHNA and CDR2 as YNFKEQ. The V end was cut by 1 base, the J end by 8 bases, with 15 bases between. The CDR3 DNA reads TGTGCCAGCAGCCAAGCTGTTAGGGGTAGGGATGAGCAGTTCTTC. This encodes CASSQAVRGRDEQFF.

This rearrangement joins TRBV6-1 to TRBJ2-1; 9 nucleotides align to TRBD2. The J segment lost 10 bases and the V segment lost 6 bases, leaving 10 bases of the junction unmatched. CDR1 and CDR2 from the germline V gene are MNHNS and SASEGT. This CDR3 region has 14 residues. This chain's CDR3 is CASSLPGLAREQFF. CDR3 coding DNA: TGTGCCAGCAGCCTCCCGGGACTAGCTAGGGAGCAGTTCTTC.

The V call is TRBV11-2, the J call TRBJ2-3; tentative D call: TRBD2 (6 bases). V dropped 1 base and J dropped 3 bases, with 17 bases sitting between them. Germline loops: CDR1 SGHAT, CDR2 FQNNGV. This CDR3 is 17 amino acids long. In DNA, the CDR3 is TGTGCCAGCAGCTTAGGAGGAGCGGCGGGGATTACAGATACGCAGTATTTT. It is translated as CASSLGGAAGITDTQYF.

With respect to this clone: At the DNA level, this CDR3 is encoded by other sequences in the same sample as well. The V gene is TRBV18, the J gene TRBJ2-3, with 9 nucleotides matching TRBD1. This CDR3 comprises 15 residues. The germline CDR1 and CDR2 sequences are KGHSH and LQKENI. V was clipped by 3 bases and J by 1 base; unmatched bases: 2. The CDR3 is CASSPGQGGTDTQYF. In nucleotides, the CDR3 is TGTGCCAGCTCACCGGGACAGGGTGGCACAGATACGCAGTATTTT.

This chain links TRBV15 with TRBJ2-6; the D gene is possibly TRBD1 (6 bases). CDR3 size: 16 residues. Germline V CDR1 and CDR2: LNHNV, YYDKDF (reference sequence). V lost 5 bases, J lost 4 bases, and 15 bases lay in between. The CDR3 DNA reads as TGTGCCACCAGCCAAGCCCCAGGGGTCGGGGCCAACGTCCTGACTTTC. Its translation: CATSQAPGVGANVLTF.

This chain connects TRBV27 to TRBJ2-3, with D possibly matching TRBD2 (5 bases). Germline values: CDR1 MNHEY, CDR2 SMNVEV (reference sequence). V was pared by 8 bases and J by 6 bases, with 18 bases between. This CDR3 has 14 residues. The DNA of the CDR3 is TGTGCCAGCGGCGGGCTGGGAAGTTATGATACGCAGTATTTT. This gives the protein CASGGLGSYDTQYF.